The 15 T cell receptor beta chains below come from one sample, sequenced in a study of PD-L1 blockade in urothelial cancer. The assay was immunoSEQ multiplex PCR, and TCRdb's table has in-frame clones only and misses some. The sample holds 65,000 to 80,000 clones, approximately 81% seen once. The specimen comprised PBMCs, sampled around atezolizumab (anti-PD-L1) treatment. Receptors originate from a man aged 70 or older with urothelial cancer.

The V call is TRBV6-6, the J call TRBJ1-5; the D gene is possibly TRBD1 (6 bases). This CDR3 is built from 15 residues. Germline values: CDR1 MNHNY, CDR2 SVGAGI (reference sequence). Trimming removed 6 bases at V and 3 bases at J, with 15 bases between. The CDR3 DNA sequence: TGTGCCAGCAGAAGGACCGGACAGAACAATCAGCCCCAGCATTTT. It is translated as CASRRTGQNNQPQHF.

The V call is TRBV7-6, the J call TRBJ2-6, with TRBD2 as a possible D gene (5 bases). V shed 5 bases and J shed 2 bases, with 19 bases lying between them. The CDR3 covers 18 residues. Germline CDR1 reads SGHVS; CDR2 reads FNYEAQ. The CDR3 DNA is TGTGCCAGCAGCCCTGCGGGTAGGATGCAGCCTGGGGCCAACGTCCTGACTTTC. Translating gives CASSPAGRMQPGANVLTF.

This clone appeared a few times. The chain couples TRBV10-2 to TRBJ2-5; 10 bases line up with TRBD2. Trimming cost V 0 bases and J 4 bases; bases outside gene matches: 5. This CDR3 spans 16 amino acids. Germline CDR1 reads WSHSY; CDR2 reads SAAADI. CDR3 bases: TGCGCCAGCAGTGAGTCAGAAATAGCGGGAGGAGAGACCCAGTACTTC. Protein product: CASSESEIAGGETQYF.

The V gene is TRBV6-1, the J gene TRBJ1-1; possibly TRBD1 for D (5 bases). Trimming took off 0 bases at V and 4 bases at J, with 21 bases between the two ends. The CDR3 loop spans 18 amino acids. Germline loops: CDR1 MNHNS, CDR2 SASEGT. The CDR3 coding sequence is TGTGCCAGCAGTGAAGCAGGGGTTTGGGGGGTCGGAGGCACTGAAGCTTTCTTT. This gives the protein CASSEAGVWGVGGTEAFF.

V usage is TRBV28 and J usage is TRBJ1-2; D gene unclear. Germline loops: CDR1 MDHEN, CDR2 SYDVKM. This CDR3 is 10 amino acids long. Trimming left V 10 bases short and J 2 bases short, with 5 bases between. This chain's CDR3 is CATANYGYTF. The CDR3 DNA sequence: TGTGCCACAGCGAACTATGGCTACACCTTC.

This clone has a count of ten or more. V gene TRBV13 combines with J gene TRBJ1-1; no clear D gene. The CDR3 is 13 residues long. Germline CDR1 PRHDT, CDR2 FYEKMQ (reference sequence). The ends were cut back, 2 bases at V and 1 base at J, with 5 bases in the middle. In DNA form, the CDR3 reads TGTGCCAGCAGCTTAAGCCCGAACACTGAAGCTTTCTTT. Protein sequence: CASSLSPNTEAFF.

Only one count was recorded for this clone. The CDR3 nucleotides read TGTGCCAGCAGTTACTCGGACAGACGGGCCAACGTCCTGACTTTC. The encoded protein is CASSYSDRRANVLTF. This chain uses TRBV6-5 with TRBJ2-6, with D possibly TRBD1 on 6 matching bases. From germline, CDR1 is MNHEY and CDR2 SVGAGI. This CDR3 has 15 residues. Trimming took 0 bases from V and 5 from J, leaving 8 bases between them.

The chain couples TRBV5-1 to TRBJ1-2; the D gene is possibly TRBD1 (6 bases). This CDR3 is 19 amino acids long. Germline lookup yields CDR1 SGHRS and CDR2 YFSETQ. Trimming cost V 4 bases and J 8 bases, with 33 bases left between them. This CDR3 is CASSPSPGQSRGVMRGYTF. The CDR3 nucleotides read TGCGCCAGCAGCCCAAGTCCCGGACAGTCTAGAGGGGTTATGAGAGGCTACACCTTC.

The chain recombines TRBV10-3 with TRBJ1-3; D is ambiguous. Trimming took 4 bases from V and 0 from J, leaving 10 bases between them. CDR3 length equals 15 residues. CDR1 is ENHRY and CDR2 is SYGVKD in the germline V gene. In DNA form, the CDR3 reads TGTGCCATCAGTGCCACAGTGAACTCTGGAAACACCATATATTTT. It encodes CAISATVNSGNTIYF.

This clone appeared a single time. This chain connects TRBV2 to TRBJ1-1, with D perhaps matching TRBD1 (6 bases). The CDR3 is 15 amino acids. V was shortened by 8 bases and J by 0 bases, with 16 bases between the two germline ends. Germline V gene data show CDR1 as SNHLY and CDR2 as FYNNEI. The CDR3 reads CASLYRALMNTEAFF. Here the CDR3 DNA reads TGTGCCAGCTTATACAGGGCCCTTATGAACACTGAAGCTTTCTTT.

V usage is TRBV29-1 and J usage is TRBJ1-5; 8 bases agree with TRBD1. Per germline, CDR1 SQVTM and CDR2 ANQGSEA. There are 18 residues in the CDR3. The ends lost 0 bases at V and 1 base at J; junction bases unmatched: 11. The CDR3 nucleotides read TGCAGCGTTGAAGATATGGCAGGGGGCGAATTAAGCAATCAGCCCCAGCATTTT. This sequence encodes CSVEDMAGGELSNQPQHF.

This clone is a singleton in its sample. The chain employs TRBV6-1 and TRBJ2-1; D is possibly TRBD2 (6 bases). CDR1 is MNHNS and CDR2 is SASEGT in the germline V gene. This CDR3 has 14 amino acids. V was trimmed by 4 bases and J by 0 bases, leaving 7 bases between them. The CDR3 loop is CASSVEGSYNEQFF. The CDR3 region has the DNA TGTGCCAGCAGTGTGGAGGGCTCCTACAATGAGCAGTTCTTC.

The V gene is TRBV4-1, the J gene TRBJ2-1; D remains ambiguous. Trimming shortened V by 4 bases and J by 2 bases, and 12 bases separated the two germline ends. The CDR3 covers 15 residues. The germline gives CDR1 MGHRA, CDR2 YSYEKL. CDR3 DNA sequence: TGCGCCAGCAGCCCCCCAACTCTACCCTACAATGAGCAGTTCTTC. It encodes CASSPPTLPYNEQFF.

The table lists this clone with a count of one. The chain links TRBV15 to TRBJ2-7; TRBD1 might be the D (6 bases). The CDR3 spans 14 residues. With 5 bases removed from V and 7 bases from J, the gap between germline ends came to 18 bases. The V gene's germline CDR1 is LNHNV and CDR2 YYDKDF (reference sequence). CDR3 in amino acids: CATSGTGSLGEQYF. The CDR3 bases are TGTGCCACCAGCGGAACAGGGTCTCTGGGAGAGCAGTACTTC.

The genes are TRBV6-1 and TRBJ2-7; the match to TRBD1 covers 11 bases. V dropped 6 bases and J dropped 3; count of bases not matched to a gene: 7. Germline CDR1 MNHNS, CDR2 SASEGT. This CDR3 spans 15 amino acids. CDR3 nucleotides: TGTGCCAGCAGGGCCCCCGGGACAGGGGGCTACGAGCAGTACTTC. This sequence encodes CASRAPGTGGYEQYF.